These T cell receptor beta chains were read from a single sample in a study of blood T cell repertoires in COVID-19. TCRdb keeps only in-frame clones here, not all; method: immunoSEQ multiplex PCR. The sample records a few hundred thousand clones, just over 85% being singletons. Sequenced material: PBMCs or T cells enriched from blood (not recorded which). Receptors originate from a woman aged 40 to 50 with acute COVID-19. The CDR3 runs from the conserved cysteine through the conserved F or W. The D gene is left open where the match is weak. Only some rows state a clone size, as once, few, many or a class for expanded clones.

clone size: NA; J gene: TRBJ2-3; CDR3 length: 18; D gene: NA; V gene: TRBV24-1; CDR3 DNA: TGTGCCACCAGTGACCCTCAGGGATCTAAAAAAAACGCAGATACGCAGTATTTT; CDR3 protein: CATSDPQGSKKNADTQYF
clone size: once; J gene: TRBJ1-3; CDR3 length: 13; D gene: NA; V gene: TRBV28; CDR3 DNA: TGTGCCAGCACCCTAGACGGTGGAAACACCATATATTTT; CDR3 protein: CASTLDGGNTIYF
clone size: NA; J gene: TRBJ1-5; CDR3 length: 16; D gene: NA; V gene: TRBV29-1; CDR3 DNA: TGCAGCGTTCTCATCGGGACAACTAATAGCAATCAGCCCCAGCATTTT; CDR3 protein: CSVLIGTTNSNQPQHF
clone size: NA; J gene: TRBJ1-2; CDR3 length: 14; D gene: NA; V gene: TRBV2; CDR3 DNA: TGTGCCAGCAGACCTTCGACAGTCGGGAGTGGCTACACCTTC; CDR3 protein: CASRPSTVGSGYTF
clone size: NA; J gene: TRBJ2-5; CDR3 length: 15; D gene: NA; V gene: TRBV4-1; CDR3 DNA: TGCGCCAGCAGCCAATTTGGCCTAGCGCGCGAGACCCAGTACTTC; CDR3 protein: CASSQFGLARETQYF
clone size: NA; J gene: TRBJ2-1; CDR3 length: 16; D gene: TRBD2; V gene: TRBV28; CDR3 DNA: TGTGCCAGCAGTTCGACGCTAGCGGGACTCTACAATGAGCAGTTCTTC; CDR3 protein: CASSSTLAGLYNEQFF
clone size: NA; J gene: TRBJ1-2; CDR3 length: 13; D gene: TRBD1; V gene: TRBV5-1; CDR3 DNA: TGCGCCAGCAGCTCACAGGGGGTGGGTGGCTACACCTTC; CDR3 protein: CASSSQGVGGYTF
clone size: NA; J gene: TRBJ2-3; CDR3 length: 17; D gene: TRBD2; V gene: TRBV5-6; CDR3 DNA: TGTGCCAGCAGCTTGACCGGGACTAGCGGGAGGGTAGATACGCAGTATTTT; CDR3 protein: CASSLTGTSGRVDTQYF
clone size: NA; J gene: TRBJ1-3; CDR3 length: 14; D gene: NA; V gene: TRBV11-3; CDR3 DNA: TGTGCCAGCAGTTTACAGGGCTCTGGAAACACCATATATTTT; CDR3 protein: CASSLQGSGNTIYF
clone size: NA; J gene: TRBJ1-5; CDR3 length: 14; D gene: NA; V gene: TRBV28; CDR3 DNA: TGTGCCAGCATGCGCCGGACAGAGAATCAGCCCCAGCATTTT; CDR3 protein: CASMRRTENQPQHF
clone size: once; J gene: TRBJ2-3; CDR3 length: 14; D gene: NA; V gene: TRBV9; CDR3 DNA: TGTGCCAGCAGCGTAAGCAGACTCACAGATACGCAGTATTTT; CDR3 protein: CASSVSRLTDTQYF
clone size: NA; J gene: TRBJ1-2; CDR3 length: 14; D gene: TRBD1; V gene: TRBV28; CDR3 DNA: TGTGCCAGCAGTTCGACAGGGGAATTTGTCGGCTACACCTTC; CDR3 protein: CASSSTGEFVGYTF
clone size: few; J gene: TRBJ2-7; CDR3 length: 12; D gene: NA; V gene: TRBV29-1; CDR3 DNA: TGCAGCGCCGCTAGGAGCACCTACGAGCAGTACTTC; CDR3 protein: CSAARSTYEQYF
clone size: NA; J gene: TRBJ2-1; CDR3 length: 14; D gene: NA; V gene: TRBV7-3; CDR3 DNA: TGTGCCAGCAGCTCATACTCCTCATCAAATGAGCAGTTCTTC; CDR3 protein: CASSSYSSSNEQFF
clone size: few; J gene: TRBJ2-2; CDR3 length: 14; D gene: TRBD2; V gene: TRBV18; CDR3 DNA: TGTGCCAGCTCAAGGACTAGCGGGATTGTGGAGCTGTTTTTT; CDR3 protein: CASSRTSGIVELFF
clone size: NA; J gene: TRBJ2-1; CDR3 length: 15; D gene: TRBD2; V gene: TRBV7-3; CDR3 DNA: TGTGCCAGCAGCCCTTATGGGACTAGCGGGAGGGCGGGGTTCTTC; CDR3 protein: CASSPYGTSGRAGFF
clone size: once; J gene: TRBJ2-7; CDR3 length: 16; D gene: TRBD1; V gene: TRBV27; CDR3 DNA: TGTGCCAGCAGTCCGTCTTCGGCAGGGGGCGATTACGAGCAGTACTTC; CDR3 protein: CASSPSSAGGDYEQYF
clone size: NA; J gene: TRBJ1-5; CDR3 length: 15; D gene: NA; V gene: TRBV19; CDR3 DNA: TGTGCCAGTAGACTGGACAGCCATAGCAATCAGCCCCAGCATTTT; CDR3 protein: CASRLDSHSNQPQHF
clone size: NA; J gene: TRBJ2-1; CDR3 length: 17; D gene: TRBD2; V gene: TRBV19; CDR3 DNA: TGTGCCAGTAGTGCCCAGACTTTACCGGGAGGGCTCGATGAGCAGTTCTTC; CDR3 protein: CASSAQTLPGGLDEQFF
clone size: NA; J gene: TRBJ1-1; CDR3 length: 15; D gene: NA; V gene: TRBV2; CDR3 DNA: TGTGCCAGCAGGATTAACAGGGAGCCGAACACTGAAGCTTTCTTT; CDR3 protein: CASRINREPNTEAFF
clone size: NA; J gene: TRBJ2-5; CDR3 length: 13; D gene: NA; V gene: TRBV15; CDR3 DNA: TGTGCCACCAGCAGAGACCTACGGGAGACCCAGTACTTC; CDR3 protein: CATSRDLRETQYF
clone size: once; J gene: TRBJ1-1; CDR3 length: 14; D gene: NA; V gene: TRBV7-9; CDR3 DNA: TGTGCCAGCAGCCTTATGACAGGTGGGACTGAAGCTTTCTTT; CDR3 protein: CASSLMTGGTEAFF
clone size: NA; J gene: TRBJ2-7; CDR3 length: 15; D gene: NA; V gene: TRBV9; CDR3 DNA: TGTGCCAGCAGCGTAGAGGCGGCGATCTCCTACGAGCAGTACTTC; CDR3 protein: CASSVEAAISYEQYF
clone size: NA; J gene: TRBJ2-7; CDR3 length: 16; D gene: TRBD2; V gene: TRBV15; CDR3 DNA: TGTGCCACCAGCAGAGAAGGGAGCGGGAGGACCTACGAGCAGTACTTC; CDR3 protein: CATSREGSGRTYEQYF
clone size: once; J gene: TRBJ1-2; CDR3 length: 17; D gene: NA; V gene: TRBV21-1; CDR3 DNA: TGTGCCAGCAGCGGATGGGTGACGGGACATCATCCCTGTGCTTGTGCCTTC; CDR3 protein: CASSGWVTGHHPCACAF
clone size: few; J gene: TRBJ2-5; CDR3 length: 14; D gene: NA; V gene: TRBV30; CDR3 DNA: TGTGCCTGGAGCTCCGGACATAGCCAAGAGACCCAGTACTTC; CDR3 protein: CAWSSGHSQETQYF
clone size: NA; J gene: TRBJ1-6; CDR3 length: 15; D gene: NA; V gene: TRBV10-3; CDR3 DNA: TGTGCCATCGGTAGGGAGAGCTCCTATAATTCACCCCTCCACTTT; CDR3 protein: CAIGRESSYNSPLHF
clone size: NA; J gene: TRBJ2-3; CDR3 length: 16; D gene: TRBD2; V gene: TRBV13; CDR3 DNA: TGTGCCAGCAGCGTCAGGACTAGCGGGAGAGAATATACGCAGTATTTT; CDR3 protein: CASSVRTSGREYTQYF
clone size: NA; J gene: TRBJ2-3; CDR3 length: 11; D gene: NA; V gene: TRBV10-2; CDR3 DNA: TGCGCCACTGGAGCTGGGGATACGCAGTATTTT; CDR3 protein: CATGAGDTQYF
clone size: NA; J gene: TRBJ2-3; CDR3 length: 16; D gene: NA; V gene: TRBV7-9; CDR3 DNA: TGTGCCAGCAGCTCGACCGAAAGCGGGAGCACAGATACGCAGTATTTT; CDR3 protein: CASSSTESGSTDTQYF
clone size: once; J gene: TRBJ2-7; CDR3 length: 14; D gene: NA; V gene: TRBV14; CDR3 DNA: TGTGCCAGCAGCCACCGGGACAACGACTACGAGCAGTACTTC; CDR3 protein: CASSHRDNDYEQYF
clone size: NA; J gene: TRBJ2-5; CDR3 length: 14; D gene: NA; V gene: TRBV2; CDR3 DNA: TGTGCCAGCAGCGGGAAGCTTTTCCAAGAGACCCAGTACTTC; CDR3 protein: CASSGKLFQETQYF
clone size: NA; J gene: TRBJ2-1; CDR3 length: 16; D gene: NA; V gene: TRBV4-1; CDR3 DNA: TGCGCCAGCAGCCAGCCTGCCCGCGCCCTCAACAATGAGCAGTTCTTC; CDR3 protein: CASSQPARALNNEQFF
clone size: NA; J gene: TRBJ2-7; CDR3 length: 17; D gene: TRBD2; V gene: TRBV7-9; CDR3 DNA: TGTGCCAGCAGCTTAGCGGGGGTGACTAGCGCGTTCTACGAGCAGTACTTC; CDR3 protein: CASSLAGVTSAFYEQYF
clone size: few; J gene: TRBJ2-1; CDR3 length: 14; D gene: TRBD2; V gene: TRBV25-1; CDR3 DNA: TGTGCCAGCAGCCCCGGGAGGAACTACAATGAGCAGTTCTTC; CDR3 protein: CASSPGRNYNEQFF
clone size: NA; J gene: TRBJ2-5; CDR3 length: 15; D gene: TRBD2; V gene: TRBV27; CDR3 DNA: TGTGCCAGCGCGTCTGCGGGAGCCATAAAAGAGACCCAGTACTTC; CDR3 protein: CASASAGAIKETQYF
clone size: NA; J gene: TRBJ2-7; CDR3 length: 15; D gene: TRBD2; V gene: TRBV7-2; CDR3 DNA: TGTGCCAGCAGCTCACCCCGGGACTACGTTTACGAGCAGTACTTC; CDR3 protein: CASSSPRDYVYEQYF
clone size: NA; J gene: TRBJ1-2; CDR3 length: 12; D gene: NA; V gene: TRBV12-3/TRBV12-4; CDR3 DNA: TGTGCCAGCAGTTTCTCCGGGAAAGGCTACACCTTC; CDR3 protein: CASSFSGKGYTF
clone size: NA; J gene: TRBJ2-7; CDR3 length: 15; D gene: TRBD2; V gene: TRBV5-6; CDR3 DNA: TGTGCCAGCAGCTTGTCGGGCGGGAGGCTCCACGAGCAGTACTTC; CDR3 protein: CASSLSGGRLHEQYF
clone size: once; J gene: TRBJ2-1; CDR3 length: 15; D gene: TRBD2; V gene: TRBV29-1; CDR3 DNA: TGCAGCGTCGAAGGGACTAGCGGGAGGCGCAATGAGCAGTTCTTC; CDR3 protein: CSVEGTSGRRNEQFF
clone size: once; J gene: TRBJ1-6; CDR3 length: 13; D gene: TRBD1; V gene: TRBV18; CDR3 DNA: TGTGCCAGCTCACCGGACAGGGGATCACCCCTCCACTTT; CDR3 protein: CASSPDRGSPLHF
clone size: once; J gene: TRBJ1-3; CDR3 length: 17; D gene: NA; V gene: TRBV7-2; CDR3 DNA: TGTGCCAGCAGCTTAGGGAGACAGCCGAGCTCTGGAAACACCATATATTTT; CDR3 protein: CASSLGRQPSSGNTIYF
clone size: NA; J gene: TRBJ1-1; CDR3 length: 16; D gene: NA; V gene: TRBV9; CDR3 DNA: TGTGCCAGCAGCCGCGCCCGGGGTCTCCTTAACACTGAAGCTTTCTTT; CDR3 protein: CASSRARGLLNTEAFF
clone size: NA; J gene: TRBJ2-3; CDR3 length: 12; D gene: NA; V gene: TRBV12-3/TRBV12-4; CDR3 DNA: TGTGCCATATCTTGGGGGGCAGATACGCAGTATTTT; CDR3 protein: CAISWGADTQYF
clone size: NA; J gene: TRBJ1-2; CDR3 length: 16; D gene: TRBD1; V gene: TRBV7-9; CDR3 DNA: TGTGCCAGCAGCTTAGCGGGGGCAGGGGGCGTCTATGGCTACACCTTC; CDR3 protein: CASSLAGAGGVYGYTF
clone size: NA; J gene: TRBJ2-7; CDR3 length: 18; D gene: TRBD1; V gene: TRBV14; CDR3 DNA: TGTGCCAGCAGCCAAAACGCTCCGGGACAGGGGGGGAAGCACGAGCAGTACTTC; CDR3 protein: CASSQNAPGQGGKHEQYF
clone size: NA; J gene: TRBJ2-7; CDR3 length: 14; D gene: NA; V gene: TRBV28; CDR3 DNA: TGTGCCAGCAGCCCCGCACAGGTCACCTACGAGCAGTACTTC; CDR3 protein: CASSPAQVTYEQYF
clone size: NA; J gene: TRBJ1-2; CDR3 length: 16; D gene: TRBD1; V gene: TRBV9; CDR3 DNA: TGTGCCAGCAGCGGGACCCGGCGGCAGGGGGCTCGTGGCTACACCTTC; CDR3 protein: CASSGTRRQGARGYTF
clone size: NA; J gene: TRBJ1-5; CDR3 length: 16; D gene: NA; V gene: TRBV19; CDR3 DNA: TGTGCCAGTAGTATTTACGAGATTAATAGCAATCAGCCCCAGCATTTT; CDR3 protein: CASSIYEINSNQPQHF
clone size: once; J gene: TRBJ1-4; CDR3 length: 13; D gene: NA; V gene: TRBV29-1; CDR3 DNA: TGCAGCGTCGGAAAGGGGTTGGGTGAAAAACTGTTTTTT; CDR3 protein: CSVGKGLGEKLFF
clone size: NA; J gene: TRBJ2-6; CDR3 length: 17; D gene: TRBD1; V gene: TRBV5-1; CDR3 DNA: TGCGCCAGCAGCGGCGGGACAGGGGTAACTGGGGCCAACGTCCTGACTTTC; CDR3 protein: CASSGGTGVTGANVLTF
clone size: NA; J gene: TRBJ2-2; CDR3 length: 16; D gene: NA; V gene: TRBV7-3; CDR3 DNA: TGTGCCAGCAGCCCCCGACTCTGGGGAGTACACGGGGAGCTGTTTTTT; CDR3 protein: CASSPRLWGVHGELFF
clone size: NA; J gene: TRBJ2-3; CDR3 length: 14; D gene: TRBD1; V gene: TRBV19; CDR3 DNA: TGTGCCAGTAGCCGGGACAGGGTTACGGGTACGCAGTATTTT; CDR3 protein: CASSRDRVTGTQYF
clone size: NA; J gene: TRBJ2-3; CDR3 length: 16; D gene: TRBD1; V gene: TRBV19; CDR3 DNA: TGTGCCAGTAGTAACAGTCACAGGGGTCGTCCAGATACGCAGTATTTT; CDR3 protein: CASSNSHRGRPDTQYF
clone size: NA; J gene: TRBJ2-6; CDR3 length: 17; D gene: NA; V gene: TRBV5-5; CDR3 DNA: TGTGCCAGCAGCTTCCGGACAGCCAACTCTGGGGCCAACGTCCTGACTTTC; CDR3 protein: CASSFRTANSGANVLTF
clone size: NA; J gene: TRBJ1-1; CDR3 length: 13; D gene: NA; V gene: TRBV24-1; CDR3 DNA: TGTGCCACCAGTGATTTGCAAAACACTGAAGCTTTCTTT; CDR3 protein: CATSDLQNTEAFF
clone size: NA; J gene: TRBJ2-3; CDR3 length: 12; D gene: NA; V gene: TRBV12-3/TRBV12-4; CDR3 DNA: TGTGCCAGCACCTCGCGGGCAGATACGCAGTATTTT; CDR3 protein: CASTSRADTQYF
clone size: NA; J gene: TRBJ2-3; CDR3 length: 14; D gene: NA; V gene: TRBV4-2; CDR3 DNA: TGTGCCAGCAGCCAACCGGGATATACAGATACGCAGTATTTT; CDR3 protein: CASSQPGYTDTQYF